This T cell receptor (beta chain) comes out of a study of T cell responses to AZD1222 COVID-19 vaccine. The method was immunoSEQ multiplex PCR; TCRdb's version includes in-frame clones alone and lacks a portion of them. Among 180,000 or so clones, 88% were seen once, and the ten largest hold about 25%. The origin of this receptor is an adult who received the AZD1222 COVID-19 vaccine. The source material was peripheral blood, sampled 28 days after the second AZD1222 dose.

The CDR3 here is CASSPLGTSGASSYNEQFF. CDR3 DNA: TGTGCCAGCAGTCCGCTAGGGACTAGCGGGGCTAGCTCCTACAATGAGCAGTTCTTC. The chain recombines TRBV6-6 with TRBJ2-1; 13 nucleotides line up with TRBD2. Germline V gives CDR1 MNHNY, CDR2 SVGAGI (reference sequence). CDR3 length: 19 residues. Trimming cost V 5 bases and J 0 bases; bases outside gene matches: 10.